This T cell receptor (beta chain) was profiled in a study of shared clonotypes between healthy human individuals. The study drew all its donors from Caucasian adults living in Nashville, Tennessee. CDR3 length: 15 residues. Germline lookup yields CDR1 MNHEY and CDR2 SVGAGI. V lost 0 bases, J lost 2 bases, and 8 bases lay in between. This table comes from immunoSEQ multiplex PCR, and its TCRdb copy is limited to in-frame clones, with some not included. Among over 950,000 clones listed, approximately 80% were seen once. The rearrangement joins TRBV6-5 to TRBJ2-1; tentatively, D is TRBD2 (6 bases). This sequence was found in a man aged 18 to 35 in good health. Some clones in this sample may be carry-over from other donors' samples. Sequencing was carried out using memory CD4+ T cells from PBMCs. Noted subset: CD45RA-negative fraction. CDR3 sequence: CASSYSGSTYNEQFF. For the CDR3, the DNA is TGTGCCAGCAGTTACTCCGGGAGTACCTACAATGAGCAGTTCTTC.